The rows below give T cell receptor beta chains drawn from one sample of a study of CD8+ T cells in alopecia areata. The protocol was immunoSEQ multiplex PCR, while the TCRdb copy is restricted to in-frame clones and leaves out a portion. The profile covers about 190,000 clones, with about 60% appearing a single time and 0.65% to 0.7% taken by the ten largest. Sequencing used CD4+ T cells sorted from blood, obtained at week 4, from a patient treated with tofacitinib. The receptors shown here come from a human donor with alopecia areata. CDR3s include the opening cysteine and the closing phenylalanine or tryptophan. The order of the fields is V gene, J gene, clone size, D gene, CDR3 protein, CDR3 DNA. D genes are given only for firm matches. Clone sizes are given selectively: once, few, many, or a class where the clone is expanded.

TRBV19	TRBJ2-7	NA	NA	CASSTPGLARGEQYF	TGTGCCAGTAGTACGCCGGGACTCGCAAGGGGAGAGCAGTACTTC
TRBV14	TRBJ2-4	NA	TRBD2	CASSQGQGLANIQYF	TGTGCCAGCAGCCAAGGCCAGGGACTAGCCAACATTCAGTACTTC
TRBV9	TRBJ2-7	NA	NA	CASSPSPSYEQYF	TGTGCCAGCAGCCCCTCACCGTCCTACGAGCAGTACTTC
TRBV11-2	TRBJ2-3	few	TRBD2	CASSSRHWRGGADTQYF	TGTGCCAGCAGCTCTCGTCACTGGCGGGGGGGAGCGGATACGCAGTATTTT
TRBV6-6	TRBJ2-1	NA	NA	CASSPLYGRGQFF	TGTGCCAGCAGCCCGCTTTATGGGAGAGGGCAGTTCTTC
TRBV4-3	TRBJ2-6	NA	NA	CASSQQGGGSGANVLTF	TGCGCCAGCAGCCAACAAGGGGGAGGCTCTGGGGCCAACGTCCTGACTTTC
TRBV7-2	TRBJ2-5	NA	TRBD2	CASSLVASGSAWQETQYF	TGTGCCAGCAGCTTAGTGGCTAGCGGGAGCGCGTGGCAAGAGACCCAGTACTTC
TRBV30	TRBJ1-1	NA	NA	CAWSQQLPMNTEAFF	TGTGCCTGGAGTCAGCAGCTTCCGATGAACACTGAAGCTTTCTTT
TRBV2	TRBJ2-5	NA	NA	CASSEVQWETQYF	TGTGCCAGCAGTGAAGTACAATGGGAGACCCAGTACTTC
TRBV30	TRBJ2-4	NA	NA	CAWSARGDIQYF	TGTGCCTGGAGTGCGAGGGGGGACATTCAGTACTTC
TRBV15	TRBJ2-3	NA	NA	CATSRGRGTDTQYF	TGTGCCACCAGCAGAGGGCGGGGCACAGATACGCAGTATTTT
TRBV5-1	TRBJ2-1	NA	NA	CASSLQSYAYNEQFF	TGCGCCAGCAGCTTGCAGTCGTACGCCTACAATGAGCAGTTCTTC
TRBV5-1	TRBJ2-2	NA	TRBD2	CASSPAASGSSGTGELFF	TGCGCCAGCAGCCCGGCTGCTAGCGGGAGTTCTGGGACCGGGGAGCTGTTTTTT
TRBV30	TRBJ1-2	NA	NA	CAWSRPSINGGYTF	TGTGCCTGGAGTCGCCCGTCCATAAACGGTGGCTACACCTTC
TRBV7-9	TRBJ2-5	NA	NA	CASSLGGTHQETQYF	TGTGCCAGCAGCTTAGGGGGGACACATCAAGAGACCCAGTACTTC
TRBV7-2	TRBJ2-1	NA	NA	CASSLATRDNEQFF	TGTGCCAGCAGCTTAGCTACCAGGGACAATGAGCAGTTCTTC
TRBV25-1	TRBJ2-1	NA	TRBD1	CASSDPGTGRNEQFF	TGTGCCAGCAGTGACCCTGGGACAGGGCGGAATGAGCAGTTCTTC
TRBV25-1	TRBJ2-1	NA	TRBD2	CASSAPGGGNEQFF	TGTGCCAGCAGTGCCCCCGGGGGGGGAAATGAGCAGTTCTTC
TRBV11-2	TRBJ2-7	NA	TRBD2	CASRPSGSYEQYF	TGTGCCAGCCGACCTAGCGGCTCCTACGAGCAGTACTTC
TRBV4-2	TRBJ2-4	NA	TRBD2	CASSQWGSGLADNIQYF	TGTGCCAGCAGCCAATGGGGGTCGGGACTAGCGGATAACATTCAGTACTTC
TRBV29-1	TRBJ1-1	NA	TRBD1	CSAKTGMGTEAFF	TGCAGCGCAAAGACAGGGATGGGCACTGAAGCTTTCTTT
TRBV5-1	TRBJ2-1	few	TRBD2	CASSTSGSLGYNEQFF	TGCGCCAGCAGCACTAGCGGGAGTTTAGGGTACAATGAGCAGTTCTTC
TRBV30	TRBJ1-1	NA	NA	CAWSQQGNTEAFF	TGTGCCTGGTCCCAACAGGGGAACACTGAAGCTTTCTTT
TRBV6-6	TRBJ2-3	NA	NA	CASSYGVRTDTQYF	TGTGCCAGCAGTTACGGAGTGCGGACAGATACGCAGTATTTT
TRBV7-9	TRBJ1-1	NA	NA	CASSLDTEAFF	TGTGCCAGCAGTCTAGATACTGAAGCTTTCTTT
TRBV6-1	TRBJ2-5	NA	NA	CASSFDEGPQYF	TGTGCCAGCAGTTTCGACGAAGGACCCCAGTACTTC
TRBV6-6	TRBJ1-1	NA	NA	CASSYLDGEAFF	TGTGCCAGCAGTTACTTGGACGGTGAAGCTTTCTTT
TRBV6-5	TRBJ1-1	once	NA	CASSLQGGEAFF	TGTGCCAGCAGCCTTCAGGGTGGTGAAGCTTTCTTT
TRBV5-1	TRBJ2-7	NA	NA	CASSLRTGEQYF	TGCGCCAGCAGCCTAAGAACTGGCGAGCAGTACTTC
TRBV11-2	TRBJ1-2	NA	TRBD1	CASSLLTGGPAGYGYTF	TGTGCCAGCAGCTTATTGACAGGGGGCCCGGCTGGCTATGGCTACACCTTC
TRBV28	TRBJ2-2	NA	NA	CASGENTGELFF	TGTGCCAGCGGGGAGAACACCGGGGAGCTGTTTTTT
TRBV7-2	TRBJ2-7	few	TRBD2	CASSLAPGLAGGLPYEQYF	TGTGCCAGCAGCTTGGCCCCGGGACTAGCGGGAGGCCTCCCCTACGAGCAGTACTTC
TRBV7-2	TRBJ1-5	NA	NA	CASSQGHDYSNQPQHF	TGTGCCAGCAGCCAAGGACATGATTATAGCAATCAGCCCCAGCATTTT
TRBV30	TRBJ2-1	NA	NA	CAWSEESEQFF	TGTGCCTGGAGTGAGGAGTCAGAGCAGTTCTTC
TRBV7-2	TRBJ2-1	NA	TRBD2	CASSPSGTSGRSYNEQFF	TGTGCCAGCAGCCCAAGCGGGACTAGCGGGAGGTCCTACAATGAGCAGTTCTTC
TRBV5-1	TRBJ2-3	NA	NA	CASSMGQSTDTQYF	TGCGCCAGCAGCATGGGACAAAGCACAGATACGCAGTATTTT
TRBV5-1	TRBJ2-7	NA	NA	CASSLIGEQYF	TGCGCCAGCAGCTTGATAGGCGAGCAGTACTTC
TRBV6-5	TRBJ2-1	NA	TRBD2	CASRPAGGPHNEQFF	TGTGCCAGCAGGCCAGCGGGAGGGCCCCACAATGAGCAGTTCTTC
TRBV28	TRBJ2-3	NA	NA	CASSLSTDTQYF	TGTGCCAGCAGTTTATCCACAGATACGCAGTATTTT
TRBV2	TRBJ2-7	NA	TRBD1	CASRPGQGISYEQYF	TGTGCCAGCAGACCGGGACAGGGGATCTCCTACGAGCAGTACTTC
TRBV28	TRBJ1-2	NA	NA	CASSKPQGGGGYTF	TGTGCCAGCAGCAAACCTCAGGGAGGAGGGGGCTACACCTTC
TRBV21-1	TRBJ2-6	NA	NA	CASSSPRRANVLTF	TGTGCCAGCAGCTCACCTCGTAGGGCCAACGTCCTGACTTTC
TRBV5-1	TRBJ2-1	NA	NA	CASSLVGSQGYNEQFF	TGCGCCAGCAGCTTGGTTGGGTCCCAAGGCTACAATGAGCAGTTCTTC
TRBV29-1	TRBJ2-3	few	NA	CSVGRNTDTQYF	TGCAGCGTTGGGCGGAACACAGATACGCAGTATTTT
TRBV18	TRBJ1-2	NA	NA	CASSPTGSGGYTF	TGTGCCAGCTCACCTACAGGGTCGGGAGGCTACACCTTC
TRBV29-1	TRBJ2-3	NA	NA	CSVEDWGESTDTQYF	TGCAGCGTTGAAGACTGGGGAGAAAGCACAGATACGCAGTATTTT
TRBV23-1	TRBJ2-2	NA	TRBD1	CASSQPDPRGGNGELFF	TGCGCCAGCAGTCAGCCCGACCCCAGAGGGGGCAACGGGGAGCTGTTTTTT
TRBV29-1	TRBJ2-5	NA	NA	CSVEVPAGWQTQYF	TGCAGCGTTGAAGTTCCCGCAGGGTGGCAGACCCAGTACTTC
TRBV7-2	TRBJ2-3	few	TRBD2	CASSPIAGGQGTQYF	TGTGCCAGCAGCCCCATAGCGGGAGGGCAGGGTACGCAGTATTTT
TRBV5-1	TRBJ2-2	few	NA	CASSSYGSSGELFF	TGCGCCAGCAGCTCTTACGGATCATCCGGGGAGCTGTTTTTT
TRBV6-5	TRBJ2-1	NA	TRBD2	CASSYRLAIYNEQFF	TGTGCCAGCAGTTACCGACTAGCTATCTACAATGAGCAGTTCTTC
TRBV5-1	TRBJ2-5	few	TRBD1	CASSLVTGQGETQYF	TGCGCCAGCAGCTTGGTGACAGGACAGGGAGAGACCCAGTACTTC
TRBV27	TRBJ2-7	few	NA	CASSLSFLSYEQYF	TGTGCCAGCAGTTTATCTTTTCTCTCCTACGAGCAGTACTTC
TRBV29-1	TRBJ2-1	few	TRBD1	CSVERDRATNEQFF	TGCAGCGTTGAACGGGACAGGGCTACTAATGAGCAGTTCTTC
TRBV6-5	TRBJ2-1	NA	TRBD2	CASSPQGGSYNEQFF	TGTGCCAGCAGTCCCCAGGGAGGGTCCTACAATGAGCAGTTCTTC
TRBV25-1	TRBJ2-3	few	TRBD1	CASSVTTGAGTDTQYF	TGTGCCAGCAGTGTAACGACAGGGGCTGGCACAGATACGCAGTATTTT
TRBV5-1	TRBJ2-3	NA	TRBD2	CASSLPEASGSTDTQYF	TGCGCCAGCAGCTTGCCTGAGGCTAGCGGGAGCACAGATACGCAGTATTTT
TRBV7-9	TRBJ1-4	few	NA	CASSAGLFSNEKLFF	TGTGCCAGCAGCGCGGGATTATTCTCTAATGAAAAACTGTTTTTT
TRBV29-1	TRBJ2-2	NA	TRBD1	CSVNRGGTGELFF	TGCAGCGTGAACAGGGGCGGAACCGGGGAGCTGTTTTTT
TRBV5-6	TRBJ2-7	few	TRBD1	CASRGDRDVQYF	TGTGCCAGCAGGGGGGACAGGGATGTGCAGTACTTC